Below are 14 T cell receptor beta chains sequenced from a single sample in a study of graft-versus-host responses after intestinal transplantation. The authors combined around 200,000 CFSE-labeled responder cells with around 200,000 irradiated, violet-dye-labeled stimulator cells in plates. Data came from immunoSEQ multiplex PCR; TCRdb stores just in-frame clones and leaves some out. Here the sample spans 8,500 to 11,000 clones, around a third being singletons. Sequences were derived from alloreactive CD8+ T cells from a mixed lymphocyte reaction culture, sampled before intestinal transplant. Subset indicated: CFSE-low proliferating T cells sorted from roughly six-day pre-transplant mixed lymphocyte reaction (GvH or HvG direction). The origin of the receptors is a human patient who received an intestinal transplant.

In this sample, this clone turned up a few times. The gene calls are TRBV13 and TRBJ2-7; 8 nucleotides match TRBD2. Germline CDR1 reads PRHDT; CDR2 reads FYEKMQ (reference sequence). This CDR3 has 15 residues. The J segment lost 0 bases and the V segment lost 6 bases, leaving 7 bases of the junction unmatched. In nucleotides, the CDR3 is TGTGCCAGCAGTCATGGAACTAGCGGCTCCTACGAGCAGTACTTC. This encodes CASSHGTSGSYEQYF.

This clone occurred a few times. The chain couples TRBV19 to TRBJ1-4; possibly TRBD1 for D (6 bases). The length of the CDR3 is 13 residues. Trimming pared 5 bases from V and 7 bases from J, leaving 11 bases between. Looked up from germline, CDR1 is LNHDA and CDR2 is SQIVND (reference sequence). CDR3 loop: CASSGGAREKLFF. CDR3 DNA: TGTGCCAGTAGTGGGGGGGCTCGTGAAAAACTGTTTTTT. The variable domain in full, completed from reference TRBV19 and TRBJ1-4, reads DGGITQSPKYLFRKEGQNVTLSCEQNLNHDAMYWYRQDPGQGLRLIYYSQIVNDFQKGDIAEGYSVSREKKESFPLTVTSAQKNPTAFYLCASSGGAREKLFFGSGTQLSVL.

This chain uses TRBV27 with TRBJ2-5; TRBD1 is a possible D gene (6 bases). The CDR3 has 16 amino acids. V was pared by 0 bases and J by 5 bases, with 16 bases between. The germline V gene encodes CDR1 MNHEY and CDR2 SMNVEV (reference sequence). For the CDR3, the DNA is TGTGCCAGCAGTTTATCGCGCAGGGGAGAGGAGGAGACCCAGTACTTC. Protein sequence: CASSLSRRGEEETQYF.

This clone was observed a few times. This chain joins TRBV10-2 and TRBJ2-1; 11 bases are shared with TRBD1. After removal of 6 bases from V and 8 bases from J, the junction contained 15 bases not matched to a gene. The CDR3 totals 17 residues. CDR1 WSHSY and CDR2 SAAADI come from the germline V gene. Here the CDR3 DNA reads TGCGCCAGCAGCCCGGGCCTCAGGACAGGGGGCCTGTATGAGCAGTTCTTC. Translation: CASSPGLRTGGLYEQFF.

The sample holds one count of this clone. The sample has other DNA sequences that encode this CDR3 too. The rearrangement uses TRBV6-5 and TRBJ2-1; D perhaps matches TRBD2 (5 bases). Trimming shortened V by 3 bases and J by 10 bases, and 7 bases separated the two germline ends. Germline V lookup: CDR1 MNHEY, CDR2 SVGAGI. This CDR3 comprises 11 residues. CDR3 residues: CASSYGGEQFF. CDR3 nucleotide sequence: TGTGCCAGCAGTTATGGCGGGGAGCAGTTCTTC.

A few counts support this clone. DNA for the CDR3: TGCAGCGTTGACCCCCGAGGCCTATTGACCCAGTACTTC. This gives the protein CSVDPRGLLTQYF. V is TRBV29-1 and J is TRBJ2-5; D is unclear. Looked up from germline, CDR1 is SQVTM and CDR2 is ANQGSEA. This CDR3 comprises 13 residues. The V end lost 3 bases, the J end lost 7 bases, and 15 bases lay between the germline ends.

The chain is built from TRBV7-3 and TRBJ1-1; maybe TRBD1 (5 bases). The V and J ends lost 5 bases and 2 bases respectively, with 12 bases between them. In germline, CDR1 is SGHTA, CDR2 FQGTGA. The CDR3 runs to 14 residues. The CDR3 DNA is TGTGCCAGCAGCCCTACAGGATCCAACACTGAAGCTTTCTTT. Its translation: CASSPTGSNTEAFF.

This clone was seen only a few times. This chain uses TRBV19 with TRBJ1-2, with D maybe TRBD1 (5 bases). The germline CDR1 and CDR2 sequences are LNHDA and SQIVND (reference sequence). The CDR3 contains 15 residues. V shed 5 bases and J shed 6 bases, with 19 bases lying between them. The CDR3 protein is CASSPRGVQRDGYTF. As DNA, the CDR3 is TGTGCCAGTAGTCCCCGGGGGGTACAACGGGATGGCTACACCTTC. Variable domain in full (rest from reference TRBV19 and TRBJ1-2): DGGITQSPKYLFRKEGQNVTLSCEQNLNHDAMYWYRQDPGQGLRLIYYSQIVNDFQKGDIAEGYSVSREKKESFPLTVTSAQKNPTAFYLCASSPRGVQRDGYTFGSGTRLTVV.

V gene TRBV27 combines with J gene TRBJ2-1; a possible D gene is TRBD1 (6 bases). This CDR3 spans 14 amino acids. Germline V gene sequence: CDR1 MNHEY, CDR2 SMNVEV (reference sequence). The V end lost 2 bases, the J end lost 1 base, and 6 bases lay between the germline ends. The CDR3 reads CASSLQGSYNEQFF. The CDR3 coding sequence is TGTGCCAGCAGTTTACAGGGGTCCTACAATGAGCAGTTCTTC.

By share, this clone ranks as medium-sized (0.01 to 0.1%). V usage is TRBV11-2 and J usage is TRBJ2-1; the D is unclear. The V and J ends lost 4 bases and 4 bases respectively, with 11 bases between them. This CDR3 is built from 14 residues. The V gene's germline CDR1 is SGHAT and CDR2 FQNNGV. CDR3 in amino acids: CASSSETDYNEQFF. DNA of the CDR3: TGTGCCAGCAGCTCTGAAACAGATTACAATGAGCAGTTCTTC.

For the CDR3, the DNA is TGTGCCAGCAGCTTGGGCGGGGGGGCCACAGATACGCAGTATTTT. It yields the protein CASSLGGGATDTQYF. The chain combines TRBV5-4 with TRBJ2-3; TRBD2 agrees at 9 bases. In germline, CDR1 is SGHNT, CDR2 YYREEE (reference sequence). The CDR3 extends over 15 amino acids. The V segment lost 0 bases and the J segment 2 bases; nucleotides outside the gene matches: 1. Based on the CDR3 plus reference TRBV5-4 and TRBJ2-3, the full variable domain is ETGVTQSPTHLIKTRGQQVTLRCSSQSGHNTVSWYQQALGQGPQFIFQYYREEENGRGNFPPRFSGLQFPNYSSELNVNALELDDSALYLCASSLGGGATDTQYFGPGTRLTVL.

There are a few counts of this clone. The chain recombines TRBV6-5 with TRBJ1-1; D is unclear. The CDR3 consists of 12 residues. Looked up from germline, CDR1 is MNHEY and CDR2 is SVGAGI. Trimming pared 9 bases from V and 0 bases from J, leaving 8 bases between. CDR3 sequence: CASSQVNTEAFF. The CDR3 DNA reads TGTGCCAGTTCCCAGGTGAACACTGAAGCTTTCTTT.

The rearrangement links TRBV7-8 to TRBJ2-1; a possible D gene is TRBD2 (5 bases). The CDR3 loop spans 14 amino acids. The V gene lost 3 bases and the J gene lost 5 bases, with 11 bases spanning the gap. Looked up from germline, CDR1 is SGHVS and CDR2 is FQNEAQ. In DNA, the CDR3 is TGTGCCAGCAGCTTCCTAGCCTATAACAATGAGCAGTTCTTC. Translated, it gives CASSFLAYNNEQFF.

The chain carries TRBV12-1 and TRBJ2-3; no DNA check was done on the table's D call, TRBD2. TRBV12-1 constitutes a pseudogene. The CDR3 totals 14 residues. The CDR3 spells CASSSPGDTDTQYF. The CDR3 nucleotides are TGTGCCAGCAGCTCCCCGGGGGACACAGATACGCAGTATTTT.